Following are 20 T cell receptor beta chains from one sample sequenced in a study of shared clonotypes between healthy human individuals. The repertoire was sequenced with immunoSEQ multiplex PCR; TCRdb's copy has only in-frame clones and lacks some. The sample records around 1,000,000 clones, approximately 75% being singletons. Sequences were obtained from memory CD4+ T cells from PBMCs. Indicated subset: CD45RA-negative fraction. The receptors originated from a man between 18 and 35 years old in good health. Some clones in this sample may be carry-over from other donors' samples.

This chain joins TRBV28 and TRBJ2-2; either TRBD1 or TRBD2 may supply D (7 bases each). With 6 bases removed from V and 7 bases from J, the gap between germline ends came to 18 bases. This CDR3 has 15 residues. Germline loops: CDR1 MDHEN, CDR2 SYDVKM. The CDR3 here is CASSAGGARNGELFF. The CDR3 DNA reads as TGTGCCAGCAGCGCAGGGGGGGCCCGGAACGGGGAGCTGTTTTTT.

This clone was recorded only once. The chain has TRBV7-2 and TRBJ2-7, with D perhaps matching TRBD2 (5 bases). CDR1 and CDR2 from the germline V gene are SGHTA and FQGNSA. The CDR3 length is 16 residues. Between the trimmed V and J ends, which lost 8 bases and 2 bases, there was a span of 22 bases. CDR3 protein: CASGKVAGGSPYEQYF. CDR3 sequence (DNA): TGTGCCAGCGGCAAAGTCGCGGGCGGATCTCCCTACGAGCAGTACTTC.

Only one count was recorded for this clone. The chain employs TRBV9 and TRBJ2-4; 12 bases line up with TRBD1. CDR3 length equals 19 residues. Germline V lookup: CDR1 SGDLS, CDR2 YYNGEE. Unmatched junction bases numbered 11, after V lost 0 bases and J lost 4 bases. CDR3 region: CASSVGGTGGNPSKNIQYF. The CDR3 DNA sequence: TGTGCCAGCAGCGTAGGAGGGACAGGGGGCAACCCTTCTAAAAACATTCAGTACTTC.

This clone was seen more than once but under ten times. This chain links TRBV11-2 with TRBJ1-3; possible D gene TRBD1, 5 bases. From germline, CDR1 is SGHAT and CDR2 FQNNGV. V was shortened by 6 bases and J by 0 bases, with 12 bases between the two germline ends. This CDR3 has 15 residues. CDR3 amino acids: CASSSRRGSGNTIYF. The CDR3 DNA sequence: TGTGCCAGCAGTTCCCGAAGGGGCTCTGGAAACACCATATATTTT.

V usage is TRBV5-1 and J usage is TRBJ2-1, with 10 bases lining up with TRBD2. The CDR3 runs 16 residues. Losses at the gene ends were 4 bases for V and 6 bases for J; bases not matched to a gene: 10. Germline values: CDR1 SGHRS, CDR2 YFSETQ. The CDR3 is CASSPPIAGGRNEQFF. The DNA of the CDR3 is TGCGCCAGCAGCCCACCGATAGCGGGAGGACGCAATGAGCAGTTCTTC.

V gene TRBV6-1 combines with J gene TRBJ2-6, with unresolved D. Trimming shortened V by 6 bases and J by 4 bases, and 1 base separated the two germline ends. CDR3 length: 11 amino acids. The germline V gene has CDR1 MNHNS and CDR2 SASEGT. CDR3 loop: CASRGANVLTF. DNA of the CDR3: TGTGCCAGCAGGGGGGCCAACGTCCTGACTTTC.

The chain couples TRBV15 to TRBJ1-4; D unclear. The CDR3 totals 16 residues. V dropped 0 bases and J dropped 2 bases, with 10 bases sitting between them. Per the germline V gene, CDR1 is LNHNV and CDR2 is YYDKDF (reference sequence). The chain's CDR3 is CATSRDRAGTNEKLFF. The CDR3 DNA follows: TGTGCCACCAGCAGAGATCGCGCGGGCACTAATGAAAAACTGTTTTTT.

The V and J genes are TRBV30 and TRBJ2-1; 13 positions agree with TRBD2. V was clipped by 2 bases and J by 6 bases; unmatched bases: 7. Germline lookup yields CDR1 GTSNPN and CDR2 SVGIG (reference sequence). CDR3 length: 16 amino acids. CDR3 amino acids: CAWSSRTSGRRNEQFF. DNA of the CDR3: TGTGCCTGGAGTTCACGGACTAGCGGGAGACGCAATGAGCAGTTCTTC.

The rearrangement joins TRBV9 to TRBJ1-5; no definite D call. V lost 0 bases and J lost 3, with 4 bases in between. Germline CDR1 and CDR2: SGDLS and YYNGEE. The CDR3 is made up of 13 amino acids. The CDR3 region has the DNA TGTGCCAGCAGCGTAGACGTCAATCAGCCCCAGCATTTT. Protein product: CASSVDVNQPQHF.

The V gene is TRBV5-1, the J gene TRBJ1-1, with a tentative D call TRBD1 (5 bases). The V gene lost 2 bases and the J gene lost 6 bases, with 17 bases spanning the gap. Germline V CDR1 and CDR2: SGHRS, YFSETQ. This CDR3 spans 15 amino acids. The CDR3 reads CASSLGGADGPEAFF. DNA for the CDR3: TGCGCCAGCAGCTTAGGCGGGGCCGACGGCCCTGAAGCTTTCTTT.

This chain joins TRBV7-8 and TRBJ1-1; 10 positions agree with TRBD1. The V gene's germline CDR1 is SGHVS and CDR2 FQNEAQ. V was clipped by 5 bases and J by 1 base; unmatched bases: 4. CDR3 length: 15 amino acids. CDR3 loop: CASSVTGGSNTEAFF. The CDR3 region has the DNA TGTGCCAGCAGCGTGACAGGGGGCTCGAACACTGAAGCTTTCTTT.

The CDR3: CASSVRPPGSSTDTQYF. DNA for the CDR3: TGTGCCAGCAGCGTTCGCCCTCCCGGGTCAAGCACAGATACGCAGTATTTT. The rearrangement links TRBV9 to TRBJ2-3; D call uncertain. Germline loops: CDR1 SGDLS, CDR2 YYNGEE. CDR3 length: 17 residues. V was cut by 2 bases and J by 0 bases, with 16 bases left in between.

The chain is built from TRBV6-6 and TRBJ1-2; no reliable D call. CDR3 length equals 11 residues. From germline, CDR1 is MNHNY and CDR2 SVGAGI (reference sequence). Trimming removed 6 bases at V and 4 bases at J, with 6 bases between. The DNA for the CDR3 is TGTGCCAGCAGGGCAGTCTATGGCTACACCTTC. Protein sequence: CASRAVYGYTF.

This clone has only a few counts. V gene TRBV27 combines with J gene TRBJ1-1, with a tentative D call TRBD1 (6 bases). The germline V and J ends were trimmed by 3 bases and 6 bases, with 14 bases remaining between them. CDR1 and CDR2 (germline): MNHEY, SMNVEV (reference sequence). This CDR3 comprises 14 residues. CDR3 sequence (DNA): TGTGCCAGCAGTTTTTCGGGGGGCATCTCTGAAGCTTTCTTT. It translates to CASSFSGGISEAFF.

J is TRBJ2-2 and V is TRBV5-1; 8 positions agree with TRBD1. Looked up from germline, CDR1 is SGHRS and CDR2 is YFSETQ. J was trimmed by 3 bases and V by 7 bases; bases with no gene match: 2. There are 13 residues in the CDR3. The CDR3 DNA is TGCGCCAGCGAGGGACAGGACACCGGGGAGCTGTTTTTT. Translating gives CASEGQDTGELFF.

This clone was seen once. The V gene is TRBV11-2, the J gene TRBJ2-7; D is undetermined. Trimming removed 5 bases at V and 7 bases at J, with 15 bases between. The CDR3 totals 13 residues. Germline V gives CDR1 SGHAT, CDR2 FQNNGV. DNA for the CDR3: TGTGCCAGCAGCCTATCCAAACCTCGGGAGCAGTACTTC. It encodes CASSLSKPREQYF.

Of note for this clone: This likely reflects a read error, since a far larger clone is one base away. This chain joins TRBV27 and TRBJ1-1; possible D gene TRBD1, 5 bases. The CDR3 runs to 13 residues. V was cut by 4 bases and J by 1 base, with 7 bases left in between. CDR1 is MNHEY and CDR2 is SMNVEV in the germline V gene (reference sequence). The CDR3 DNA reads as TGTGCCAGCAGTTCCACAGGGAACACTGAAGCTTTCTTT. Its translation: CASSSTGNTEAFF.

The V call is TRBV19, the J call TRBJ2-2, with 9 bases identical to TRBD2. Losses at the gene ends were 7 bases for V and 0 bases for J; bases not matched to a gene: 6. CDR1 and CDR2 from the germline V gene are LNHDA and SQIVND (reference sequence). The length of the CDR3 is 16 residues. This CDR3 is CASNKAGGPNTGELFF. CDR3 DNA: TGTGCCAGTAATAAAGCGGGGGGCCCGAACACCGGGGAGCTGTTTTTT.

Turning to this clone: This same CDR3 is encoded by further DNA sequences in the sample. V is TRBV5-4 and J is TRBJ2-7; D is possibly TRBD2 (5 bases). The CDR3 loop spans 12 amino acids. CDR1 is SGHNT and CDR2 is YYREEE in the germline V gene (reference sequence). The germline V and J ends were trimmed by 1 base and 4 bases, with 6 bases remaining between them. CDR3: CASSLRGYEQYF. Here the CDR3 DNA reads TGTGCCAGCAGCTTGCGGGGATACGAGCAGTACTTC.

This chain links TRBV6-5 with TRBJ2-2; D might be TRBD1 or TRBD2, each matching 5 bases. The germline V and J ends were trimmed by 2 bases and 5 bases, with 12 bases remaining between them. The CDR3 covers 15 residues. Germline V lookup: CDR1 MNHEY, CDR2 SVGAGI. The CDR3 spells CASSYGGRGTGELFF. Written as DNA, the CDR3 is TGTGCCAGCAGTTACGGGGGAAGAGGGACCGGGGAGCTGTTTTTT.